This entry lists 26 T cell receptor beta chains sequenced from one sample in a study of cytomegalovirus exposure and HLA in healthy donors. Researchers ran the PCR with 60 Vbeta and 13 Jbeta primers. TCRdb's copy holds only in-frame clones and misses some; the assay was immunoSEQ multiplex PCR. The table lists around 50,000 clones, under 75% of them singletons, with roughly 6.5% in the top ten. The sequenced material came from PBMCs. The receptor source for this set is a man aged 25-40 years in good health and CMV-seronegative.

The J gene is TRBJ1-2, the V gene TRBV27; perhaps TRBD1 as D (6 bases). There are 13 residues in the CDR3. Germline V lookup: CDR1 MNHEY, CDR2 SMNVEV (reference sequence). Between the trimmed V and J ends, which lost 2 bases and 5 bases, there was a span of 9 bases. The CDR3, as DNA: TGTGCCAGCAGTTTAGAACAGGGTTATGGCTACACCTTC. Protein product: CASSLEQGYGYTF.

The chain links TRBV30 to TRBJ2-3; 10 positions agree with TRBD2. The CDR3 sequence is 15 residues long. V shed 2 bases, J shed 5 bases, and the junction held 7 bases outside the gene matches. Germline assignment: CDR1 GTSNPN and CDR2 SVGIG (reference sequence). CDR3 amino acids: CAWSKRPSGRDTQYF. CDR3 sequence (DNA): TGTGCCTGGAGTAAACGCCCTAGCGGGAGAGATACGCAGTATTTT.

This chain connects TRBV29-1 to TRBJ1-5; D may be TRBD1 (6 bases). The V gene's germline CDR1 is SQVTM and CDR2 ANQGSEA. V lost 4 bases to trimming and J lost 4 bases, with 14 bases between them. The CDR3 runs 14 residues. CDR3 loop: CSVGQVGGNQPQHF. Here the CDR3 DNA reads TGCAGCGTTGGACAGGTCGGCGGAAATCAGCCCCAGCATTTT.

This clone turned up a few times. The chain recombines TRBV19 with TRBJ2-7; 8 positions match TRBD1. CDR1 and CDR2 from the germline V gene are LNHDA and SQIVND (reference sequence). The CDR3 covers 14 residues. The J segment lost 4 bases and the V segment lost 3 bases, leaving 5 bases of the junction unmatched. The CDR3 sequence is CASSIRTGRYEQYF. The CDR3 DNA reads TGTGCCAGTAGTATCCGGACAGGGCGATACGAGCAGTACTTC. Based on the CDR3 plus reference TRBV19 and TRBJ2-7, the full variable domain is DGGITQSPKYLFRKEGQNVTLSCEQNLNHDAMYWYRQDPGQGLRLIYYSQIVNDFQKGDIAEGYSVSREKKESFPLTVTSAQKNPTAFYLCASSIRTGRYEQYFGPGTRLTVT.

This chain uses TRBV11-2 with TRBJ2-3, with TRBD1 matching 12 bases. CDR1 is SGHAT and CDR2 is FQNNGV in the germline V gene. The CDR3 length is 14 residues. After removal of 5 bases from V and 6 bases from J, the junction contained 3 bases not matched to a gene. For the CDR3, the DNA is TGTGCCAGCAGCCCGGGACAGGGGGCTGATACGCAGTATTTT. It encodes CASSPGQGADTQYF.

The gene calls are TRBV30 and TRBJ2-5, with 7 bases matching TRBD2. The J call may be incorrect, as the DNA end agrees better with TRBJ2-7. The V gene's germline CDR1 is GTSNPN and CDR2 SVGIG (reference sequence). This CDR3 spans 13 amino acids. The CDR3 nucleotides read TGTGCCGGGACTAACAGCGGAAAAGGCGAGCAGTACTTC. This codes for CAGTNSGKGEQYF.

V is TRBV30 and J is TRBJ1-5, with D perhaps matching TRBD1 (5 bases). Trimming removed 0 bases at V and 1 base at J, with 10 bases between. Germline V lookup: CDR1 GTSNPN, CDR2 SVGIG (reference sequence). This CDR3 is 15 amino acids long. CDR3 protein: CAWSVQEYSNQPQHF. The CDR3 DNA is TGTGCCTGGAGTGTACAGGAATACAGCAATCAGCCCCAGCATTTT. Full variable domain (rest looked up from reference TRBV30 and TRBJ1-5): SQTIHQWPATLVQPVGSPLSLECTVEGTSNPNLYWYRQAAGRGLQLLFYSVGIGQISSEVPQNLSASRPQDRQFILSSKKLLLSDSGFYLCAWSVQEYSNQPQHFGDGTRLSIL.

The rearrangement links TRBV11-3 to TRBJ2-1; 8 nucleotides line up with TRBD2. The germline gives CDR1 SGHNT, CDR2 YENEEA. V shed 5 bases and J 15 bases; nucleotides not matched to a gene: 9. The CDR3 runs to 12 residues. The CDR3 DNA is TGTGCCAGCAGCGATAGCGGGGATAGGAGGTTCTTC. It yields the protein CASSDSGDRRFF.

The rearrangement links TRBV6-5 to TRBJ2-6; no reliable D call. The CDR3 has 14 residues. The germline V gene encodes CDR1 MNHEY and CDR2 SVGAGI. The ends were cut back, 7 bases at V and 1 base at J, with 8 bases in the middle. In DNA, the CDR3 is TGTGCCAGCAACTTTCGGTCTGGGGCCAACGTCCTGACTTTC. This gives the protein CASNFRSGANVLTF.

This clone was seen a few times. V and J are TRBV29-1 and TRBJ1-5; possibly TRBD1 for D (6 bases). The CDR3 spans 13 residues. V gave up 6 bases and J gave up 6 bases, with 15 bases separating them. Germline V CDR1 and CDR2: SQVTM, ANQGSEA. CDR3 loop: CSVKTGSVQPQHF. The CDR3 DNA reads TGCAGCGTAAAAACAGGGTCCGTTCAGCCCCAGCATTTT.

This clone was seen only a few times. The chain carries TRBV30 and TRBJ1-1, with D possibly being TRBD1 (5 bases). The V and J ends lost 5 bases and 1 base respectively, with 11 bases between them. This CDR3 has 13 amino acids. Germline values: CDR1 GTSNPN, CDR2 SVGIG (reference sequence). The CDR3 is CAWGGGGNTEAFF. DNA for the CDR3: TGTGCCTGGGGCGGCGGGGGGAACACTGAAGCTTTCTTT.

The J gene is TRBJ1-5, the V gene TRBV27; a weak D match, TRBD1 (6 bases). Germline lookup yields CDR1 MNHEY and CDR2 SMNVEV (reference sequence). This CDR3 has 13 residues. Trimming took off 4 bases at V and 5 bases at J, with 9 bases between the two ends. The CDR3 protein is CASSYRVDQPQHF. In nucleotides, the CDR3 is TGTGCCAGCAGTTACAGGGTGGATCAGCCCCAGCATTTT.

The rearrangement joins TRBV25-1 to TRBJ2-7; possibly TRBD1 for D (5 bases). This CDR3 is built from 15 residues. Deletions cut 1 base from V and 4 bases from J, with 14 bases between. Germline CDR1 reads MGHDK; CDR2 reads SYGVNS. In DNA, the CDR3 is TGTGCCAGCAGTGAATTTAAGGGGATTAGGTACGAGCAGTACTTC. It is translated as CASSEFKGIRYEQYF.

The chain recombines TRBV4-2 with TRBJ2-5; 8 bases are a match to TRBD2. V gave up 1 base and J gave up 4 bases; unmatched junction bases: 5. Germline lookup yields CDR1 LGHNA and CDR2 YNFKEQ. This CDR3 contains 15 residues. CDR3 sequence (DNA): TGTGCCAGCAGCCAAGTATTAAGCGGGAGAGAGACCCAGTACTTC. Its translation is CASSQVLSGRETQYF.

In its sample, this clone was seen once. This chain uses TRBV6-5 with TRBJ1-6, with 7 nucleotides matching TRBD1. Trimming at V came to 6 bases and at J to 3 bases, leaving 5 bases not matched to a gene. CDR1 is MNHEY, CDR2 SVGAGI, per germline. This CDR3 has 15 residues. CDR3 sequence (DNA): TGTGCCAGCAGAACAGGGGTCCTCTATAATTCACCCCTCCACTTT. As protein: CASRTGVLYNSPLHF.

This clone has just one count. This sequence joins TRBV30 and TRBJ2-7, with TRBD2 identical over 11 bases. The CDR3 consists of 14 residues. Germline assignment: CDR1 GTSNPN and CDR2 SVGIG (reference sequence). Trimming cost V 2 bases and J 6 bases; bases outside gene matches: 6. Here the CDR3 DNA reads TGTGCCTGGAGTAACCTAGCGGGAGGAAGCGAGCAGTACTTC. This codes for CAWSNLAGGSEQYF.

The chain employs TRBV13 and TRBJ2-3, with 10 bases identical to TRBD2. Trimming removed 7 bases from V and 6 bases from J; junction bases left unmatched: 10. This CDR3 is built from 15 residues. CDR1 is PRHDT, CDR2 FYEKMQ, per germline (reference sequence). The DNA of the CDR3 is TGTGCCAGCACCTTCATTAGCGGGGGGATGGATACGCAGTATTTT. Its protein product is CASTFISGGMDTQYF.

The rearrangement joins TRBV19 to TRBJ1-1, with 7 bases lining up with TRBD1. V gave up 11 bases and J gave up 4 bases; unmatched junction bases: 13. The germline gives CDR1 LNHDA, CDR2 SQIVND (reference sequence). The CDR3 runs to 14 residues. CDR3 residues: CALEGGAGGTEAFF. In nucleotides, the CDR3 is TGTGCCTTAGAAGGGGGCGCGGGAGGCACTGAAGCTTTCTTT.

The chain employs TRBV7-9 and TRBJ2-1; 14 bases line up with TRBD2. The CDR3 contains 15 residues. V lost 5 bases and J lost 8; bases outside the gene matches: 5. Germline CDR1 is SEHNR and CDR2 is FQNEAQ (reference sequence). CDR3 bases: TGTGCCAGCAGCCCCCCGGGACTAGCGGGGGATGAGCAGTTCTTC. Protein: CASSPPGLAGDEQFF.

The V gene is TRBV5-6, the J gene TRBJ2-7; no clear D gene. The germline V gene encodes CDR1 SGHDT and CDR2 YYEEEE. V lost 4 bases to trimming and J lost 0 bases, with 11 bases between them. The CDR3 loop spans 14 amino acids. The CDR3: CASSPPGSSYEQYF. The CDR3 coding sequence is TGTGCCAGCAGCCCGCCTGGTAGCTCCTACGAGCAGTACTTC.

The chain employs TRBV9 and TRBJ2-7; D remains ambiguous. The CDR3 is 13 residues long. Germline V gives CDR1 SGDLS, CDR2 YYNGEE. Trimming shortened V by 4 bases and J by 6 bases, and 14 bases separated the two germline ends. The chain's CDR3 is CASSPQTLAEQYF. The DNA of the CDR3 is TGTGCCAGCAGCCCACAGACACTCGCCGAGCAGTACTTC.

The chain joins TRBV4-1 to TRBJ2-1, with 13 bases fitting TRBD2. Germline V gives CDR1 MGHRA, CDR2 YSYEKL. The CDR3 covers 14 residues. V dropped 9 bases and J dropped 8; count of bases not matched to a gene: 7. Here the CDR3 DNA reads TGCGCCAGTGGACTAGCGGGAGCAATAGATGAGCAGTTCTTC. Residues: CASGLAGAIDEQFF.

A few counts support this clone. The V gene is TRBV5-5, the J gene TRBJ1-5; D remains unclear. The CDR3 extends over 15 amino acids. Trimming removed 4 bases at V and 2 bases at J, with 13 bases between. Germline CDR1 is SGHKS and CDR2 is YYEKEE (reference sequence). Written as DNA, the CDR3 is TGTGCCAGCAGCGAAAGTCGGCAGGGCAATCAGCCCCAGCATTTT. It specifies CASSESRQGNQPQHF.

This clone turned up a few times. This chain joins TRBV7-9 and TRBJ2-7; TRBD2 matches 7 bases. V was clipped by 2 bases and J by 6 bases; unmatched bases: 4. Germline CDR1 is SEHNR and CDR2 is FQNEAQ (reference sequence). The CDR3 sequence is 13 residues long. As DNA, the CDR3 is TGTGCCAGCAGCTTATCAGCGGGGAGCGAGCAGTACTTC. As protein: CASSLSAGSEQYF. Full variable domain (missing parts from reference TRBV7-9 and TRBJ2-7): DTGVSQNPRHKITKRGQNVTFRCDPISEHNRLYWYRQTLGQGPEFLTYFQNEAQLEKSRLLSDRFSAERPKGSFSTLEIQRTEQGDSAMYLCASSLSAGSEQYFGPGTRLTVT.

The chain is built from TRBV27 and TRBJ1-1, with 9 bases that match TRBD1. The J segment lost 14 bases and the V segment lost 0 bases, leaving 10 bases of the junction unmatched. Per germline, CDR1 MNHEY and CDR2 SMNVEV (reference sequence). The CDR3 is made up of 14 amino acids. The CDR3 nucleotides are TGTGCCAGCAGTTTATCGCCCGGGTCCGGGACAGGGTTCTTT. Its translation: CASSLSPGSGTGFF.

The chain combines TRBV7-9 with TRBJ1-1, with D unresolved. CDR1 and CDR2 from the germline V gene are SEHNR and FQNEAQ (reference sequence). The CDR3 sequence is 15 residues long. V lost 5 bases, J lost 0 bases, and 13 bases lay in between. The DNA of the CDR3 is TGTGCCAGCAGCCCTAAAGAGCGACTGAACACTGAAGCTTTCTTT. Its protein is CASSPKERLNTEAFF.